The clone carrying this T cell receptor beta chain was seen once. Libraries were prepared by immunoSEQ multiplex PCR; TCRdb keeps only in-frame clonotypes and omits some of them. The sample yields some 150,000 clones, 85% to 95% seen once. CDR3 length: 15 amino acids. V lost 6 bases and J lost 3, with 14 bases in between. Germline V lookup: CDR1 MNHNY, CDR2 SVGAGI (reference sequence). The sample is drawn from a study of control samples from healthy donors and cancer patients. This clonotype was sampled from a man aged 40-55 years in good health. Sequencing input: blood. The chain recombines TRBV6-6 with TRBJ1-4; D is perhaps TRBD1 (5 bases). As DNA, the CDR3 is TGTGCCAGCAGAAACGGAGGGGCGGCTAATGAAAAACTGTTTTTT. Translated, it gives CASRNGGAANEKLFF.